Detailed here is one T cell receptor (beta chain). What it binds is unknown. The record originates from a study of vaccination and CD4 T cells after COVID-19. Study-level background: Overlapping peptides of the spike proteins of SARS-CoV-2, HCoV-NL63, HCoV-OC43 and HCoV-229E were used for cell stimulation.

The V and J ends lost 0 bases and 0 bases respectively, with 9 bases between them. The CDR3 is 15 residues long. Germline lookup yields CDR1 KGHSH and CDR2 LQKENI. As for treatment: approximately 10-day PBMC culture with coronavirus spike peptide pools or control peptides (ViraFEST assay). Under the ViraFEST approach, antigen-specific T cells were expanded with peptide pools and TCRs subsequently sequenced. The Oncomine TCR Beta short-read assay was what sequenced the DNA obtained from cultured CD4+ T cells. Scientists extracted genomic DNA from CD4+ T cells grown in culture. MiXCR, applied by TCRdb to the PCR reads, yields one record per CDR3 protein. In the table there are about 18,000 distinct CDR3 sequences, about 50% of which are singletons.

The sequenced material came from CD4+ T cells from blood, cultured in vitro. The clonotype originates from a human donor who had recovered from COVID-19. The chain couples TRBV18 to TRBJ2-7; tentatively, D is TRBD1 (6 bases). The CDR3 region is CASSPPRTDSYEQYF. The CDR3, as DNA: TGTGCCAGCTCACCACCACGGACAGACTCCTACGAGCAGTACTTC. The entire variable domain, with the rest obtained from reference TRBV18 and TRBJ2-7, is as follows: NAGVMQNPRHLVRRRGQEARLRCSPMKGHSHVYWYRQLPEEGLKFMVYLQKENIIDESGMPKERFSAEFPKEGPSILRIQQVVRGDSAAYFCASSPPRTDSYEQYFGPGTRLTVT.